These 8 T cell receptor beta chains were sequenced from one sample in a study of neurological immune-mediated disorders. TCRdb independently ran MiXCR on the 5' RACE reads; one entry per CDR3 protein. The data show 50,000 to 65,000 distinct CDR3 sequences, with 3% to 4.5% seen just once and 1.5% to 2% held by the top ten. Specimen: PBMCs. These receptor sequences come from a man under 40 with multiple sclerosis.

The genes are TRBV27 and TRBJ1-6, with D perhaps TRBD1 (5 bases). The germline gives CDR1 MNHEY, CDR2 SMNVEV (reference sequence). Between the trimmed V and J ends, which lost 5 bases and 7 bases, there was a span of 18 bases. The CDR3 is 16 residues long. CDR3: CASSPRVWGENSPLHF. The CDR3 nucleotides read TGTGCCAGCAGTCCACGCGTATGGGGGGAGAATTCACCCCTCCACTTT.

This clonotype was counted many times. The genes are TRBV6-6 and TRBJ1-5; D is possibly TRBD1 (5 bases). Germline CDR1 MNHNY, CDR2 SVGAGI (reference sequence). The CDR3 is 13 residues long. V dropped 2 bases and J dropped 6 bases, with 8 bases sitting between them. The CDR3 loop reads CASSYGGTQPQHF. DNA of the CDR3: TGTGCCAGCAGTTACGGGGGGACTCAGCCCCAGCATTTT.

This clonotype was counted ten times or more. The J gene is TRBJ2-2, the V gene TRBV5-1; 10 bases map to TRBD1. CDR1 is SGHRS, CDR2 YFSETQ, per germline. V trimming: 4 bases; J trimming: 0 bases; junction bases outside the gene matches: 3. The CDR3 totals 16 residues. CDR3 bases: TGCGCCAGCAGCCAGGGGACAGGGGCGAACACCGGGGAGCTGTTTTTT. It translates to CASSQGTGANTGELFF.

This clonotype was observed many times. The chain combines TRBV6-6 with TRBJ1-2; D unclear. V shed 2 bases and J shed 5 bases, with 24 bases lying between them. Germline assignment: CDR1 MNHNY and CDR2 SVGAGI (reference sequence). This CDR3 has 18 amino acids. The CDR3 DNA is TGTGCCAGCAGTTACCCTGTCGGACCCCTAGCATCACTATATGGCTACACCTTC. Amino acids: CASSYPVGPLASLYGYTF.

The gene calls are TRBV10-3 and TRBJ1-3; no definite D call. Trimming pared 2 bases from V and 0 bases from J, leaving 14 bases between. The germline V gene has CDR1 ENHRY and CDR2 SYGVKD. CDR3 length: 17 residues. CDR3: CAISEKVGRISGNTIYF. In nucleotides, the CDR3 is TGTGCCATCAGTGAGAAGGTTGGACGGATCTCTGGAAACACCATATATTTT.

This clonotype was counted ten times or more. The rearrangement joins TRBV9 to TRBJ2-2, with 10 bases aligning to TRBD2. The CDR3 is 20 amino acids. V was clipped by 2 bases and J by 4 bases; unmatched bases: 17. The germline CDR1 and CDR2 sequences are SGDLS and YYNGEE. The CDR3 DNA sequence: TGTGCCAGCAGCGTTAAAGGCATTACTAGCGGGACGGGGAGCACCGGGGAGCTGTTTTTT. It is translated as CASSVKGITSGTGSTGELFF.

This clonotype was observed at least ten times. V and J are TRBV20-1 and TRBJ1-1, with D possibly being TRBD1 (5 bases). The germline V gene has CDR1 DFQATT and CDR2 SNEGSKA (reference sequence). V lost 0 bases and J lost 4, with 12 bases in between. The CDR3 spans 14 residues. DNA for the CDR3: TGCAGTGCTAGAGAGGGCAGGGAAACCACTGAAGCTTTCTTT. Protein: CSAREGRETTEAFF.

This clonotype showed up many times. The chain employs TRBV3-1 and TRBJ2-7, with 9 bases that match TRBD1. The CDR3 is 15 amino acids. The germline gives CDR1 LGHDT, CDR2 YNNKEL (reference sequence). V shed 1 base and J 2 bases; nucleotides not matched to a gene: 3. The chain's CDR3 is CASSQGGTGPYEQYF. The CDR3 DNA follows: TGTGCCAGCAGCCAAGGGGGGACAGGGCCCTACGAGCAGTACTTC.